This T cell receptor (beta chain) was profiled in a study of blood T cell repertoires in COVID-19 (dated by TCRdb to the early 2020s). Study-level background: Collaborator samples came from the United States, Italy and Spain and covered acute and convalescent phases of COVID-19. The prospective study material was composed of cDNA or gDNA derived from T cells, B-cell-depleted T cells, or PBMCs. A freely available public database, intended as a resource for researchers studying the immune response to SARS-CoV-2, is where the repertoires were released. The samples were drawn from two sources: the first 160 participants of the ongoing ImmuneRACE study, and some 1,300 subjects contributed by 6 global collaborators. Where available, HLA class I and class II types were obtained from metadata supplied by the sample provider rather than from assay-based typing. The sample metadata nearly always contained a de-identified subject ID, COVID-19 status, age in years and sex. The dataset comprised deeply sampled blood TCRbeta repertoires from subjects exposed to, actively infected with, or recovered from COVID-19. What the research found in general, with its limitations: How much clinical and demographic metadata was included differed by source and by participant, and the metadata was provided uncurated.

For this clone: Its antigen is not yet known. No per-base quality is available; no much larger clone lies one base away.

The germline V gene (reference sequence) gives CDR1 as LGHDT and CDR2 as YNNKEL. The CDR3, from cysteine to phenylalanine, totals 18 residues. CDR3 DNA only is kept here, 54 bases in frame from base 1. V and J are trimmed by 4 bases and 1 base, and the gene matches miss 15 bases of the junction. Participants in the prospective study were enrolled through a virtual design, were aged roughly 18 to 90 years, and lived in about 25 United States geographic areas. Cohort assignment in the prospective study relied on participant-reported clinical history from a screening survey and a study questionnaire. Exposed participants were defined as having been in contact with someone with a PCR-confirmed or clinician-diagnosed COVID-19 case within 2 weeks of study entry. In the prospective study, whole blood, serum and a nasopharyngeal or oropharyngeal swab were collected from each participant by mobile phlebotomists. Prospective study participants could optionally give additional blood draws and questionnaires over an approximately 2-month period. Before DNA extraction, prospective study blood samples were shipped either frozen or at room temperature.

TCRbeta CDR3 regions were amplified from genomic DNA using the immunoSEQ Assay, a bias-controlled multiplex PCR. Per the authors' processing: Within the assay, amplification of reference gene primers was used to estimate how many nucleated cells each sample contained. To quantify the absolute abundance of each unique TCRbeta CDR3 rearrangement, sequence reads were collapsed and filtered. For each sample, productive Simpson clonality was calculated as the square root of Simpson's diversity index over productive rearrangements. What TCRdb holds here is the immuneACCESS table cut down to in-frame rearrangements. Part of the clones is not present; checked against another copy, under half of the missing clones reflect an unresolved V gene, and the others are unexplained. The V and J calls and clone size were taken over from that table, and D and trimming were inferred from the DNA. Counted in this sample were fewer than 400,000 clones; roughly nine tenths of them appeared once. The ten largest clones capture roughly 3.6% of the sample.

Sequenced: PBMCs or T cells enriched from blood (not recorded which). The clonotype comes from a young woman who had been exposed to COVID-19. The V and J segments used are TRBV3-1 (or the pseudogene TRBV3-2) and TRBJ1-2, and 7 junctional nucleotides match TRBD1. For the CDR3, the sequence is CASSPDDKFGTVNYGYTF. The sequence in DNA is TGTGCCAGCAGCCCTGATGATAAGTTCGGGACAGTTAACTATGGCTACACCTTC.